A selection of T cell receptor beta chains follows, all from one sample in a study of response to subunit inactivated influenza vaccine. TCRdb processed the RT-PCR reads anew with MiXCR; each CDR3 protein has one entry. The sample lists fewer than 250,000 distinct CDR3 sequences, approximately 14% occurring once. The material sequenced was CD8+ T cells sorted from PBMCs, taken roughly 5 days after vaccination. Receptor source: a man aged 50 to 60 who received an inactivated influenza vaccine. Both conserved end residues are trimmed from each CDR3. Fields, in order: V gene, CDR3 protein.

v_call: TRBV30
cdr3_aa: AWSATSRTGELF

v_call: TRBV11-1
cdr3_aa: ASSPPLGTGTTDTQY

v_call: TRBV7-9
cdr3_aa: ASSWPPGDNEQF

v_call: TRBV6-2/TRBV6-3
cdr3_aa: ASSYFGGTRTDTQY

v_call: TRBV12-3/TRBV12-4
cdr3_aa: ASSGLGGLRYTQY

v_call: TRBV29-1
cdr3_aa: SVEDLGKNTGELF

v_call: TRBV6-2/TRBV6-3
cdr3_aa: ASSYSEQAEAF

v_call: TRBV27
cdr3_aa: ATTSSYGTGSYEQY

v_call: TRBV11-2
cdr3_aa: ASSFERVTDTQY

v_call: TRBV6-1
cdr3_aa: ASTSTQTQY

v_call: TRBV10-3
cdr3_aa: AISAAGTGDEQY

v_call: TRBV7-9
cdr3_aa: ASSSTRGQVYNSPLH

v_call: TRBV15
cdr3_aa: ATSRDPGNSNQPQH

v_call: TRBV5-1
cdr3_aa: ASSSGGGTEAF

v_call: TRBV6-6
cdr3_aa: ASSYSSLRGYT

v_call: TRBV7-3
cdr3_aa: ASSLEGQLNTEAF

v_call: TRBV12-3/TRBV12-4
cdr3_aa: ASSRAGGGSPLH

v_call: TRBV2
cdr3_aa: ASIPGPGLGEQY

v_call: TRBV6-5
cdr3_aa: ASSYSKIPGSLYNEQF

v_call: TRBV9
cdr3_aa: ASSETSVPNPYEQY

v_call: TRBV4-3
cdr3_aa: ASSRRDSSTDTQY

v_call: TRBV6-5
cdr3_aa: ASSYTGQNGYT

v_call: TRBV12-3/TRBV12-4
cdr3_aa: ASKLAGGYEQY

v_call: TRBV25-1
cdr3_aa: ASSDLTHEAF

v_call: TRBV9
cdr3_aa: ASSVEAGARNEQF

v_call: TRBV10-3
cdr3_aa: AVSEEGLAAADTQY

v_call: TRBV20-1
cdr3_aa: SADPGQDYGYT

v_call: TRBV7-9
cdr3_aa: ASSPGSGTGANVLT

v_call: TRBV12-3/TRBV12-4
cdr3_aa: ASSPWDTDTQY

v_call: TRBV19
cdr3_aa: ASSIGLLGYEQF

v_call: TRBV29-1
cdr3_aa: SVEQGVDEQF

v_call: TRBV6-5
cdr3_aa: ASSYLGQGQDNSPLH

v_call: TRBV20-1
cdr3_aa: SAKPLGETNSPLH

v_call: TRBV9
cdr3_aa: ASSGTTSGGGPYNEQF

v_call: TRBV14
cdr3_aa: ASSQAGIGELF

v_call: TRBV24-1
cdr3_aa: ATSDLTAQGYNEQF

v_call: TRBV27
cdr3_aa: ASSLLGLAGDEQF

v_call: TRBV5-1
cdr3_aa: ASRASAGEQY

v_call: TRBV14
cdr3_aa: ASSPYGGTEAF

v_call: TRBV15
cdr3_aa: ATSGLSEEQY

v_call: TRBV20-1
cdr3_aa: SASDSHPQETQY

v_call: TRBV30
cdr3_aa: AWSVGTVNTGELF

v_call: TRBV2
cdr3_aa: ALCLALGRVADNYGYT

v_call: TRBV6-1
cdr3_aa: ASSDPLLAGVYEQY

v_call: TRBV12-3/TRBV12-4
cdr3_aa: ASSLAGSHEQY

v_call: TRBV4-1
cdr3_aa: ASSLPPGSTNEKLF

v_call: TRBV20-1
cdr3_aa: SATAGASGVGYT

v_call: TRBV2
cdr3_aa: ASRVPGLSYNEQF

v_call: TRBV5-6
cdr3_aa: ASSLPRDRSSYNEQF

v_call: TRBV14
cdr3_aa: ASSQGDLAAVTDTQY

v_call: TRBV12-3/TRBV12-4
cdr3_aa: ASTWDGSNQPQH

v_call: TRBV30
cdr3_aa: AWRAQGAYTGELF

v_call: TRBV10-3
cdr3_aa: AIREGQVNEQF